This TCR beta chain came from a study of T cell responses to AZD1222 COVID-19 vaccine. Using immunoSEQ multiplex PCR, the repertoire was profiled, and TCRdb retains in-frame clones only, with some absent. Among 120,000 to 150,000 clones listed, roughly four fifths were seen once. CDR3 length: 14 amino acids. V lost 4 bases and J lost 5, with 15 bases in between. CDR1 is SGHNT, CDR2 YYREEE, per germline (reference sequence). The source of this sequence is an adult in good health. The material sequenced was peripheral blood, taken on day 0 of MenACWY control vaccination. The chain is built from TRBV5-4 and TRBJ1-1, with D unresolved. The CDR3 here is CASSVVSLGTEAFF. The CDR3 bases are TGTGCCAGCAGCGTCGTTTCGTTAGGTACTGAAGCTTTCTTT. Looking up the rest from reference TRBV5-4 and TRBJ1-1 gives the full variable domain: ETGVTQSPTHLIKTRGQQVTLRCSSQSGHNTVSWYQQALGQGPQFIFQYYREEENGRGNFPPRFSGLQFPNYSSELNVNALELDDSALYLCASSVVSLGTEAFFGQGTRLTVV.